This is a list of T cell receptor beta chains from one sample in a study of glioma-infiltrating T cells after dendritic cell vaccination. Using immunoSEQ multiplex PCR, the repertoire was profiled, and TCRdb retains in-frame clones only, with some absent. The repertoire has some 70,000 clones, 81% of them found once; the top ten carry approximately 7.9%. The starting material was blood, obtained before dendritic cell vaccination. The source of these receptors is a human donor with glioblastoma. The conserved cysteine and the conserved F or W are not part of the CDR3 here.

TRBJ2-1 TRBV5-1 ASSLDSSYNEQF
TRBJ1-6 TRBV1 TSSQGGEAFPLYNSPLH
TRBJ1-2 TRBV15 ATSPQLGDYGYT
TRBJ2-5 TRBV7-6 ASSLGTGAETQY
TRBJ1-1 TRBV6-6 ASSYPTPSPDTEAF
TRBJ2-5 TRBV29-1 SAVGSLIETQY
TRBJ2-7 TRBV27 ASSLSSRSSYEQY
TRBJ2-7 TRBV5-1 ASRPGTGNEQY
TRBJ1-1 TRBV6-4 ASSKAGDTEAF
TRBJ1-6 TRBV30 AWERGQGNSPLH
TRBJ2-3 TRBV7-8 ASSTHRPGLASSTDTQY
TRBJ1-6 TRBV7-7 ASSLARTFLRGSPLH
TRBJ1-4 TRBV4-2 ASSQLQGKGDEKLF
TRBJ2-2 TRBV5-1 ASSWTPRQGNTGELF
TRBJ1-2 TRBV9 ASSVAGMNGYT
TRBJ1-2 TRBV6-1 ASSEQTGIGYT
TRBJ1-4 TRBV7-9 ASSSRWDREKLF
TRBJ2-3 TRBV30 AWTTAKRGLSTDTQY
TRBJ2-2 TRBV2 ASSESQGYTGELF
TRBJ2-7 TRBV5-1 ASSFLPRDTGSYEQY
TRBJ1-2 TRBV6-1 ASSEQNYYGYT
TRBJ2-7 TRBV6-5 ASSGSQGYEQY
TRBJ1-2 TRBV4-3 ASSPDSSVGTGANYGYT
TRBJ2-1 TRBV5-1 ASSLTVFGENEQF
TRBJ1-1 TRBV12-5 ASGLVGVSEAF
TRBJ1-2 TRBV28 ASRPDSYGYT
TRBJ1-1 TRBV19 ASSIGPSNVEAF
TRBJ2-2 TRBV7-8 ASGLAGVSNTGELF
TRBJ1-5 TRBV6-1 ASSDLAVGNQPQH
TRBJ1-5 TRBV4-1 ASSQDGVAGKQPQH
TRBJ1-5 TRBV28 ASSLTGSNQPQH
TRBJ2-7 TRBV18 ASSSRDNQQY
TRBJ1-1 TRBV10-3 ATGMEAGWTEAF
TRBJ1-4 TRBV2 ASSEALRGGEKLF
TRBJ2-2 TRBV18 ASSPRQSTGELF
TRBJ1-6 TRBV6-1 ASRSSSYNSPLH
TRBJ2-3 TRBV12-5 ASGWYPGRTGTSTDTQY
TRBJ2-2 TRBV9 ASSPPGQGPGELF
TRBJ1-1 TRBV10-1 ATAGEDTEAF
TRBJ2-7 TRBV4-1 ASSQASLSGYEQY
TRBJ1-1 TRBV7-2 ASSLVGQSERNTEAF
TRBJ1-1 TRBV11-2 ASRRQRSDLNTEAF
TRBJ1-1 TRBV5-4 ASSLDGSPTEAF
TRBJ1-1 TRBV7-9 ASSPIQGTLNTEAF
TRBJ2-5 TRBV29-1 SVESGGETQY
TRBJ2-1 TRBV13 ASSSNLPGQF
TRBJ1-2 TRBV2 ASINPGLNYGCT